These 15 T cell receptor beta chains originate from one sample sequenced in a study of OX40 agonist ivuxolimab in advanced cancers. The method was the immunoSEQ multiplex PCR assay. TCRdb mirrors the immuneACCESS table, restricted to in-frame sequences. Some clones are absent from its copies; in checked studies, under half trace to an unresolved V gene, and the reason for the others is unknown. A total of approximately 82,000 clones appear in this sample, just under 95% of them only once. The biggest ten clones account for around 0.64% of the sample. This material consisted of CD4+ or CD8+ T cells sorted from blood, taken in a trial of the OX40 agonist ivuxolimab. These receptors were obtained from an adult with an advanced solid tumor such as melanoma, head and neck, liver or kidney cancer.

The rearrangement uses TRBV5-1 and TRBJ2-1; TRBD2 might be the D (5 bases). This CDR3 spans 15 amino acids. CDR1 and CDR2 from the germline V gene are SGHRS and YFSETQ. V was clipped by 7 bases and J by 4 bases, with 18 bases between them. CDR3 loop: CASAEGSSAYNEQFF. The CDR3 DNA is TGCGCCAGCGCCGAGGGATCTAGTGCTTACAATGAGCAGTTCTTC.

V and J are TRBV7-8 and TRBJ1-2; D remains unclear. The V gene's germline CDR1 is SGHVS and CDR2 FQNEAQ. V gave up 2 bases and J gave up 0 bases, with 10 bases separating them. The length of the CDR3 is 15 residues. CDR3 sequence: CASSLSGGTNYGYTF. In nucleotides, the CDR3 is TGTGCCAGCAGCTTATCGGGCGGGACTAACTATGGCTACACCTTC.

This sequence joins TRBV27 and TRBJ2-2, with 7 positions matching TRBD2. Per germline, CDR1 MNHEY and CDR2 SMNVEV (reference sequence). V trimming: 2 bases; J trimming: 0 bases; junction bases outside the gene matches: 0. CDR3 size: 15 residues. CDR3: CASSLRGANTGELFF. The CDR3 region has the DNA TGTGCCAGCAGTTTACGGGGGGCGAACACCGGGGAGCTGTTTTTT.

V gene TRBV11-2 combines with J gene TRBJ1-1; D gene unclear. Deletions cut 3 bases from V and 3 bases from J, with 8 bases between. Germline CDR1 SGHAT, CDR2 FQNNGV. The length of the CDR3 is 13 residues. Here the CDR3 reads CASSFGEYTEAFF. The CDR3 region has the DNA TGTGCCAGCAGCTTTGGGGAGTACACTGAAGCTTTCTTT.

V usage is TRBV30 and J usage is TRBJ1-5, with D maybe TRBD1 (6 bases). The germline gives CDR1 GTSNPN, CDR2 SVGIG (reference sequence). Deletions cut 0 bases from V and 2 bases from J, with 14 bases between. The CDR3 has 16 amino acids. The CDR3 reads CAWSVRGGAGNQPQHF. CDR3 in DNA: TGTGCCTGGAGTGTACGTGGGGGGGCAGGCAATCAGCCCCAGCATTTT.

The J gene is TRBJ1-4, the V gene TRBV20-1; D ambiguous. The CDR3 spans 10 residues. Germline V lookup: CDR1 DFQATT, CDR2 SNEGSKA (reference sequence). Trimming shortened V by 0 bases and J by 7 bases, and 0 bases separated the two germline ends. CDR3 in amino acids: CSARDEKLFF. CDR3 DNA: TGCAGTGCTAGAGATGAAAAACTGTTTTTT.

V usage is TRBV5-6 and J usage is TRBJ2-2; TRBD1 or TRBD2 may be the D gene (5 bases each). The CDR3 has 16 amino acids. V lost 5 bases to trimming and J lost 3 bases, with 17 bases between them. Germline V lookup: CDR1 SGHDT, CDR2 YYEEEE. The CDR3 loop reads CASSYPGRADTGELFF. CDR3 coding DNA: TGTGCCAGCAGTTATCCGGGACGGGCAGACACCGGGGAGCTGTTTTTT.

This chain connects TRBV30 to TRBJ2-3; 8 bases match TRBD2. Germline loops: CDR1 GTSNPN, CDR2 SVGIG (reference sequence). V shed 1 base, J shed 2 bases, and the junction held 5 bases outside the gene matches. This CDR3 is built from 15 residues. DNA of the CDR3: TGTGCCTGGAGTGCAGCGGGGGATCTCACAGATACGCAGTATTTT. This codes for CAWSAAGDLTDTQYF.

The V and J genes are TRBV4-1 and TRBJ2-3, with D tentatively TRBD1 (5 bases). This CDR3 has 13 amino acids. Germline V gene lookup returns CDR1 MGHRA and CDR2 YSYEKL. Trimming cost V 1 base and J 4 bases, with 6 bases left between them. The chain's CDR3 is CASSQAGPDTQYF. The CDR3 DNA sequence: TGCGCCAGCAGCCAAGCAGGGCCAGATACGCAGTATTTT.

The chain employs TRBV7-9 and TRBJ1-1; tentatively, D is TRBD1 (5 bases). Germline CDR1 is SEHNR and CDR2 is FQNEAQ (reference sequence). V gave up 5 bases and J gave up 0 bases, with 10 bases separating them. The CDR3 contains 14 residues. The CDR3 protein is CASSIQTVNTEAFF. The CDR3 DNA reads as TGTGCCAGCAGCATCCAGACAGTGAACACTGAAGCTTTCTTT.

This chain uses TRBV9 with TRBJ1-1, with TRBD1 matching over 9 bases. Looked up from germline, CDR1 is SGDLS and CDR2 is YYNGEE. The CDR3 loop spans 14 amino acids. Trimming at V came to 2 bases and at J to 4 bases, leaving 3 bases not matched to a gene. The CDR3 spells CASSVGQGPTEAFF. The CDR3 coding sequence is TGTGCCAGCAGCGTTGGACAGGGGCCCACTGAAGCTTTCTTT.

The gene calls are TRBV7-9 and TRBJ2-6; D gene uncertain. The germline V gene has CDR1 SEHNR and CDR2 FQNEAQ (reference sequence). V gave up 5 bases and J gave up 13 bases, with 15 bases separating them. The CDR3 extends over 13 amino acids. The CDR3 nucleotides are TGTGCCAGCAGCCAAGGCGGTTCCCGGGTCCTGACTTTC. Translating gives CASSQGGSRVLTF.

V gene TRBV11-1 combines with J gene TRBJ2-7; 9 bases are shared with TRBD1. The junction had 3 bases not matched to a gene; V was cut back by 3 bases and J by 3 bases. CDR1 and CDR2 from the germline V gene are SGHAT and FQDESV (reference sequence). This CDR3 spans 14 amino acids. The DNA for the CDR3 is TGTGCCAGCAGCTTCGGACAGGGGCGCTACGAGCAGTACTTC. It encodes CASSFGQGRYEQYF.

The chain recombines TRBV5-1 with TRBJ2-7; D perhaps matches TRBD1 (6 bases). In germline, CDR1 is SGHRS, CDR2 YFSETQ. This CDR3 is built from 15 residues. V gave up 0 bases and J gave up 4 bases, with 14 bases separating them. The CDR3 coding sequence is TGCGCCAGCAGCTTGGGTTTAGGGGGAATATACGAGCAGTACTTC. Translating gives CASSLGLGGIYEQYF. The variable domain in full, completed from reference TRBV5-1 and TRBJ2-7, reads KAGVTQTPRYLIKTRGQQVTLSCSPISGHRSVSWYQQTPGQGLQFLFEYFSETQRNKGNFPGRFSGRQFSNSRSEMNVSTLELGDSALYLCASSLGLGGIYEQYFGPGTRLTVT.

This sequence joins TRBV19 and TRBJ2-7, with 8 bases aligning to TRBD2. Germline CDR1 and CDR2: LNHDA and SQIVND (reference sequence). The trim removed 0 bases at V and 1 base at J, leaving 2 bases unmatched. There are 15 residues in the CDR3. Here the CDR3 reads CASSIDLAGSYEQYF. CDR3 nucleotides: TGTGCCAGTAGTATAGATCTAGCGGGTTCCTACGAGCAGTACTTC.